Listed below are T cell receptor beta chains from one sample, sequenced in a study of T cell responses to AZD1222 COVID-19 vaccine. Sequencing used immunoSEQ multiplex PCR; TCRdb keeps in-frame clones, though not all of them. The sample lists approximately 82,000 clones, roughly 90% occurring once. Sequenced material: peripheral blood, taken on day 0 of AZD1222 vaccination. All receptors come from an adult in good health. Both conserved end residues are trimmed from each CDR3. Each record gives: V gene, J gene, CDR3 protein.

>TRBV19|TRBJ1-6
ASRGDTLDNSPLH
>TRBV7-9|TRBJ1-3
ASSESSLGPGNTIY
>TRBV19|TRBJ1-5
ASSGTAPITQH
>TRBV5-6|TRBJ2-3
ASSSTGDGADTQY
>TRBV7-9|TRBJ2-7
ASSLALQGRTYEQY
>TRBV7-9|TRBJ1-3
ASSLGGSRSGNTIY
>TRBV9|TRBJ1-1
ASSVEWDTEAF
>TRBV10-2|TRBJ1-4
ASCRGIAEKLF
>TRBV5-4|TRBJ2-1
ASSTLAGGNNEQF
>TRBV24-1|TRBJ2-5
ATSDALYQTQY
>TRBV9|TRBJ2-5
ASSARGYQETQY
>TRBV25-1|TRBJ1-2
ASTESGQGHGYT
>TRBV7-6|TRBJ1-5
ASIKEGASNQPQH
>TRBV7-6|TRBJ2-7
ASSLVSGTPLEQY
>TRBV3-1/TRBV3-2|TRBJ2-1
ASSRLSSYNEQF
>TRBV4-1|TRBJ1-1
ASSQAGAISYTEAF
>TRBV5-5|TRBJ1-5
ASSLGQHSNQPQH
>TRBV6-5|TRBJ1-1
ASSRRTGGLEAF
>TRBV11-2|TRBJ1-1
ASSLGHNTEAF
>TRBV21-1|TRBJ2-7
ASSKQGSYEQY
>TRBV2|TRBJ1-5
ASTGTGKQNQPQH
>TRBV7-2|TRBJ1-1
ASSYDRGENTEAF
>TRBV7-9|TRBJ1-4
ASSHRGFGEKLF
>TRBV10-1|TRBJ2-3
ASSVAGRGGGTQY
>TRBV3-1/TRBV3-2|TRBJ2-7
ASSQPSGGLYEQY
>TRBV7-6|TRBJ1-4
ASSLAAREGEKLF
>TRBV9|TRBJ1-1
ASSVTGQGAGEAF
>TRBV28|TRBJ1-5
ASSLWGSTHHQPQH
>TRBV6-5|TRBJ2-7
ASGTVLEQY
>TRBV5-1|TRBJ1-1
ASRLAGENTAF
>TRBV18|TRBJ2-7
ASSPPSQSYEQY
>TRBV28|TRBJ2-7
ATTQGMAYEQY
>TRBV23-1|TRBJ2-2
ASSRIGQLNTGELF
>TRBV5-5|TRBJ2-4
ASSSLRGGLTKNIQY
>TRBV27|TRBJ1-2
ASSLTGGPIYGYT
>TRBV10-3|TRBJ2-1
AISGGTSGYNEQF
>TRBV6-5|TRBJ1-3
ASGLGLSGNTIY
>TRBV5-1|TRBJ1-1
ASSGWGTDRGKADTEAF
>TRBV29-1|TRBJ1-3
SVEGGNTIY
>TRBV28|TRBJ2-7
ASSLRGTSSYEQY
>TRBV2|TRBJ1-6
ASRPQGDNSPLH
>TRBV12-3/TRBV12-4|TRBJ1-4
ASSDRGDEKLF
>TRBV7-3|TRBJ2-3
ASSSPTGGGPDTQY
>TRBV6-6|TRBJ1-6
ASSYGDRGSPLH
>TRBV7-2|TRBJ1-3
ASSLRQFGNTIY
>TRBV7-8|TRBJ1-1
ASSWMIGGYTEAF